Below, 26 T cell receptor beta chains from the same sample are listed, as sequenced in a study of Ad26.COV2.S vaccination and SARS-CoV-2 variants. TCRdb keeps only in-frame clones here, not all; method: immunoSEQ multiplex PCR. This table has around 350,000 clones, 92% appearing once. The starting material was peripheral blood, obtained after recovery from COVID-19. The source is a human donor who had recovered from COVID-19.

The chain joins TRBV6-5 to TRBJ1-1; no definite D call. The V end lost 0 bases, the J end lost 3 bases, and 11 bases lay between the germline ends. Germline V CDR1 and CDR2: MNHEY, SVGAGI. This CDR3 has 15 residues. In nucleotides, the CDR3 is TGTGCCAGCAGTTACTCGACCCAGGTGTACACTGAAGCTTTCTTT. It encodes CASSYSTQVYTEAFF.

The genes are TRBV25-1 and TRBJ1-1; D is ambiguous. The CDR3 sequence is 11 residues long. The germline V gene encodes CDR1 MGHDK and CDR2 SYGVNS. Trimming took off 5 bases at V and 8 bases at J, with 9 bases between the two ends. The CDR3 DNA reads TGTGCCAGCAGTCCCGGGATGGAAGCTTTCTTT. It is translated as CASSPGMEAFF.

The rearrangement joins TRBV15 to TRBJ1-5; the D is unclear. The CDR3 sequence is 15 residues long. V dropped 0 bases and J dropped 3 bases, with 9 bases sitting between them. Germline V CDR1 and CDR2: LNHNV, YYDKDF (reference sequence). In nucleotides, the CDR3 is TGTGCCACCAGCAGAGATCGTATCGCCAATCAGCCCCAGCATTTT. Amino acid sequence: CATSRDRIANQPQHF.

CDR3: CASSRGPNTEAFF. The CDR3 DNA follows: TGTGCCAGCTCCCGGGGCCCGAACACTGAAGCTTTCTTT. This sequence joins TRBV6-5 and TRBJ1-1; perhaps TRBD1 as D (5 bases). CDR3 size: 13 residues. Germline lookup yields CDR1 MNHEY and CDR2 SVGAGI. The V gene lost 8 bases and the J gene lost 1 base, with 11 bases spanning the gap.

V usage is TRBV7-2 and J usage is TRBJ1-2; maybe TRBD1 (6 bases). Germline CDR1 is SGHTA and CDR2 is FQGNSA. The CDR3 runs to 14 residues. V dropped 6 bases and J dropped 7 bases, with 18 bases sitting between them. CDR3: CASRGAGRRVGYTF. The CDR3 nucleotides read TGTGCCAGCAGGGGGGCGGGGCGCAGGGTTGGCTACACCTTC.

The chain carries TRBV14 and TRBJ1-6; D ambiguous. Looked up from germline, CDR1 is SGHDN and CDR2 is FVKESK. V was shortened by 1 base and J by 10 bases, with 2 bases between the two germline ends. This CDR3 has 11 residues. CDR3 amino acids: CASSQGSPLHF. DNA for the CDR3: TGTGCCAGCAGCCAAGGCTCACCCCTCCACTTT.

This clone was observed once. The CDR3 DNA sequence: TGCGCCAGCAGCCCTACGACAGGGAGCAGAAACACCATATATTTT. This codes for CASSPTTGSRNTIYF. J is TRBJ1-3 and V is TRBV5-1; TRBD1 aligns across 7 bases. The CDR3 runs 15 residues. The germline CDR1 and CDR2 sequences are SGHRS and YFSETQ. With V trimmed by 4 bases and J by 5 bases, 9 bases remained unmatched.

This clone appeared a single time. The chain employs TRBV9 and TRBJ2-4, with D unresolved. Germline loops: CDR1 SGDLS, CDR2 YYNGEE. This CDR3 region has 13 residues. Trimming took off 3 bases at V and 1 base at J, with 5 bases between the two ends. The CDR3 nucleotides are TGTGCCAGCAGCGCGGCGGCCAAAAACATTCAGTACTTC. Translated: CASSAAAKNIQYF. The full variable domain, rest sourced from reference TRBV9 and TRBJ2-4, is DSGVTQTPKHLITATGQRVTLRCSPRSGDLSVYWYQQSLDQGLQFLIQYYNGEERAKGNILERFSAQQFPDLHSELNLSSLELGDSALYFCASSAAAKNIQYFGAGTRLSVL.

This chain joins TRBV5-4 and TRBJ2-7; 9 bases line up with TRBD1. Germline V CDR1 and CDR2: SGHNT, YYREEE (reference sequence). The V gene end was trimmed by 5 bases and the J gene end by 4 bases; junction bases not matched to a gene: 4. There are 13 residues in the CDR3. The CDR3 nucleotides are TGTGCCAGCAGGCCGGACAGGGGTTACGAGCAGTACTTC. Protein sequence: CASRPDRGYEQYF. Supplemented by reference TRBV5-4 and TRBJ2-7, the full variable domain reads ETGVTQSPTHLIKTRGQQVTLRCSSQSGHNTVSWYQQALGQGPQFIFQYYREEENGRGNFPPRFSGLQFPNYSSELNVNALELDDSALYLCASRPDRGYEQYFGPGTRLTVT.

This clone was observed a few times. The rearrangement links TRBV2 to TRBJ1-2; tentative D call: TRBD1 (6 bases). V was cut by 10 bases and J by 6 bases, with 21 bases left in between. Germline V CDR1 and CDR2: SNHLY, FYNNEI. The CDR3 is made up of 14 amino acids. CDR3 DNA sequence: TGTGCCACCGTAGGACAGCAAGGACGGAATGGCTACACCTTC. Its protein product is CATVGQQGRNGYTF.

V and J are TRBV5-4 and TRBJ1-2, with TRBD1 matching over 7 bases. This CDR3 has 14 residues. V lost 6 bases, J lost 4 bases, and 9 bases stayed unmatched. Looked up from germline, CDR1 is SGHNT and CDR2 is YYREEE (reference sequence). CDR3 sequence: CASIPDRSIYGYTF. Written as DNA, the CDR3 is TGTGCCAGCATCCCGGACAGGTCGATCTATGGCTACACCTTC.

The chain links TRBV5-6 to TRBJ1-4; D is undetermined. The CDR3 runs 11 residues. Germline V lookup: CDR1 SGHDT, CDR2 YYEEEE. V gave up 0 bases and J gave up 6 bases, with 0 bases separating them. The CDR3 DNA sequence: TGTGCCAGCAGCTTGGATGAAAAACTGTTTTTT. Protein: CASSLDEKLFF.

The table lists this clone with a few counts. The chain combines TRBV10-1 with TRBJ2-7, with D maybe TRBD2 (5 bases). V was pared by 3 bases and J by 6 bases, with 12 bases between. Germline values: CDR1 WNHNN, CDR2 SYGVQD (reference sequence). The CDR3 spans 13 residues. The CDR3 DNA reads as TGCGCCAGCAGTGATCTCCTAGCAGGCGAGCAGTACTTC. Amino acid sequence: CASSDLLAGEQYF.

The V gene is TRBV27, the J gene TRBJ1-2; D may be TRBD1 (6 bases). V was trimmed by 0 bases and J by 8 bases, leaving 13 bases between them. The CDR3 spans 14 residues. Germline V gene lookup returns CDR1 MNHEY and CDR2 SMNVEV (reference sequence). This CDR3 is CASSLSTGASGYTF. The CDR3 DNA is TGTGCCAGCAGTTTATCGACGGGGGCATCGGGCTACACCTTC.

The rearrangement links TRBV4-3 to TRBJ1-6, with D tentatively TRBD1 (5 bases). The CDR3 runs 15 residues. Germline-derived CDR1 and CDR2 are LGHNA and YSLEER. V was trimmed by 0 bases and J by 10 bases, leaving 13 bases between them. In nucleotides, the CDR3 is TGCGCCAGCAGCCAAGATCTGACCGGGGGATCACCCCTCCACTTT. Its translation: CASSQDLTGGSPLHF.

The CDR3 coding sequence is TGCGCCAGCAGCTCGGCCGGGGCGCAGGTTACTGAAGCTTTCTTT. Its translation is CASSSAGAQVTEAFF. The chain is built from TRBV5-1 and TRBJ1-1; D is perhaps TRBD1 (5 bases). The germline V gene encodes CDR1 SGHRS and CDR2 YFSETQ. The germline V and J ends were trimmed by 3 bases and 5 bases, with 17 bases remaining between them. The length of the CDR3 is 15 residues.

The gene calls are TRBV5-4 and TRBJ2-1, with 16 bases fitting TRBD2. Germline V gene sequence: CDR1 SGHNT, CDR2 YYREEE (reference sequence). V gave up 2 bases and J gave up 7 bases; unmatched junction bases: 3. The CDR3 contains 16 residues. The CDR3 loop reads CASSFGTSGGGNEQFF. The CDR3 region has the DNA TGTGCCAGCAGCTTCGGGACTAGCGGGGGGGGTAATGAGCAGTTCTTC.

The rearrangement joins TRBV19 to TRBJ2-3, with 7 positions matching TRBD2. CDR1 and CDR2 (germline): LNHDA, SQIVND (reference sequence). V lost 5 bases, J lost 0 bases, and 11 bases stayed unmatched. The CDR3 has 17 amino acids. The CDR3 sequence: CASSLVGLLTSTDTQYF. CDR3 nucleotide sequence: TGTGCCAGTAGTCTGGTGGGACTATTGACGAGCACAGATACGCAGTATTTT.

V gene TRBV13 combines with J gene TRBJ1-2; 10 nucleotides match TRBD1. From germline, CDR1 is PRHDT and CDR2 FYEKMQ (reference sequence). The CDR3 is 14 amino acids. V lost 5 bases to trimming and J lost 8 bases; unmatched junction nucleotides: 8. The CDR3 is CASSTMTGGGGYTF. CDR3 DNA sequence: TGTGCCAGCAGCACCATGACAGGGGGCGGCGGCTACACCTTC.

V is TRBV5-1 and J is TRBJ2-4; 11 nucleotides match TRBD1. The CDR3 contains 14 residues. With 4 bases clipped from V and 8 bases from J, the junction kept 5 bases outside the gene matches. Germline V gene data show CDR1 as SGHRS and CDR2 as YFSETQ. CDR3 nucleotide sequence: TGCGCCAGCAGCACGGGACAGGGGGAGGACATTCAGTACTTC. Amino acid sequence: CASSTGQGEDIQYF.

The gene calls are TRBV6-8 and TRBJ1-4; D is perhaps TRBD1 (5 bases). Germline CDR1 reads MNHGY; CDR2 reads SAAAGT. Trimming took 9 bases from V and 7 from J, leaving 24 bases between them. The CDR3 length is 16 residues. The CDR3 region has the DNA TGTGCCAGTAGTAAGGGGTTTGACTTACGTAGTGAAAAACTGTTTTTT. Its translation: CASSKGFDLRSEKLFF.

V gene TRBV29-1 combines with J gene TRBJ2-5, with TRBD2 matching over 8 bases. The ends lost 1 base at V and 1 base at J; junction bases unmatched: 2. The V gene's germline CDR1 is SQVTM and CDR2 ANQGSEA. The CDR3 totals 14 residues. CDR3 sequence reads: CSVEVAGFQETQYF. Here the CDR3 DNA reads TGCAGCGTTGAAGTAGCGGGGTTCCAAGAGACCCAGTACTTC.

As DNA, the CDR3 is TGTGCCAGCAGCTTATACACGGGGGGGGTAGGGAGCTCCTATGGCTACACCTTC. This sequence encodes CASSLYTGGVGSSYGYTF. This chain uses TRBV7-8 with TRBJ1-2; possible D gene TRBD1, 5 bases. Germline V gives CDR1 SGHVS, CDR2 FQNEAQ. Trimming left V 2 bases short and J 4 bases short, with 23 bases between. This CDR3 is built from 18 residues.

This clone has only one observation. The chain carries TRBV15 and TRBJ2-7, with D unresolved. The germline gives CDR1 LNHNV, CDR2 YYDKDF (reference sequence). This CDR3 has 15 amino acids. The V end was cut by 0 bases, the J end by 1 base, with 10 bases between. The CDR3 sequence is CATSRDQVQSYEQYF. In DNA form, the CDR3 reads TGTGCCACCAGCAGAGATCAGGTACAGTCCTACGAGCAGTACTTC.

The DNA for the CDR3 is TGTGCCATCAGCGAGCAGGGAAGGAGCTATGGCTACACCTTC. Protein product: CAISEQGRSYGYTF. V usage is TRBV10-3 and J usage is TRBJ1-2; D is possibly TRBD1 (5 bases). Germline-derived CDR1 and CDR2 are ENHRY and SYGVKD. The ends were cut back, 6 bases at V and 4 bases at J, with 15 bases in the middle. The CDR3 totals 14 residues.

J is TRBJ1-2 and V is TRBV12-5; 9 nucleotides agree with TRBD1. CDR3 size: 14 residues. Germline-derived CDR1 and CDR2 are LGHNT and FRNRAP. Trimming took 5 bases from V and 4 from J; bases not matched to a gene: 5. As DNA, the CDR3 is TGTGCTAGTGGTCCACAGGGGGCTAGCTATGGCTACACCTTC. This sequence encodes CASGPQGASYGYTF.